What follows is one T cell receptor (beta chain) and its context. The individuals who served as donors were healthy Caucasians living in Russia, aged about 6 to 95. The authors extracted at least 5.5 micrograms of total RNA per sample. This entry comes from a study of blood T cells in healthy people across ages. Per the germline V gene, CDR1 is SGDLS and CDR2 is YYNGEE. The CDR3 runs 14 residues. Trimming removed 3 bases from V and 0 bases from J, with 9 bases in between. A sample-barcoded 5' primer and a J-beta primer mix were used in a second PCR of about 7 to 12 cycles. Each TCR beta cDNA got a 12-nucleotide random molecular identifier. TCRdb fed the 5' RACE reads into MiXCR, producing one record per CDR3 protein. The data contain under 2 million distinct CDR3 sequences, about 31% of them seen just once; the ten biggest clones take up about 10%.

This TCR came from a woman aged 25 to 39 in good health. The V gene is TRBV9, the J gene TRBJ1-1; D uncertain. Source material: blood. The CDR3 here is CASSGEPMNTEAFF. Here the CDR3 DNA reads TGTGCCAGCAGCGGAGAACCCATGAACACTGAAGCTTTCTTT.